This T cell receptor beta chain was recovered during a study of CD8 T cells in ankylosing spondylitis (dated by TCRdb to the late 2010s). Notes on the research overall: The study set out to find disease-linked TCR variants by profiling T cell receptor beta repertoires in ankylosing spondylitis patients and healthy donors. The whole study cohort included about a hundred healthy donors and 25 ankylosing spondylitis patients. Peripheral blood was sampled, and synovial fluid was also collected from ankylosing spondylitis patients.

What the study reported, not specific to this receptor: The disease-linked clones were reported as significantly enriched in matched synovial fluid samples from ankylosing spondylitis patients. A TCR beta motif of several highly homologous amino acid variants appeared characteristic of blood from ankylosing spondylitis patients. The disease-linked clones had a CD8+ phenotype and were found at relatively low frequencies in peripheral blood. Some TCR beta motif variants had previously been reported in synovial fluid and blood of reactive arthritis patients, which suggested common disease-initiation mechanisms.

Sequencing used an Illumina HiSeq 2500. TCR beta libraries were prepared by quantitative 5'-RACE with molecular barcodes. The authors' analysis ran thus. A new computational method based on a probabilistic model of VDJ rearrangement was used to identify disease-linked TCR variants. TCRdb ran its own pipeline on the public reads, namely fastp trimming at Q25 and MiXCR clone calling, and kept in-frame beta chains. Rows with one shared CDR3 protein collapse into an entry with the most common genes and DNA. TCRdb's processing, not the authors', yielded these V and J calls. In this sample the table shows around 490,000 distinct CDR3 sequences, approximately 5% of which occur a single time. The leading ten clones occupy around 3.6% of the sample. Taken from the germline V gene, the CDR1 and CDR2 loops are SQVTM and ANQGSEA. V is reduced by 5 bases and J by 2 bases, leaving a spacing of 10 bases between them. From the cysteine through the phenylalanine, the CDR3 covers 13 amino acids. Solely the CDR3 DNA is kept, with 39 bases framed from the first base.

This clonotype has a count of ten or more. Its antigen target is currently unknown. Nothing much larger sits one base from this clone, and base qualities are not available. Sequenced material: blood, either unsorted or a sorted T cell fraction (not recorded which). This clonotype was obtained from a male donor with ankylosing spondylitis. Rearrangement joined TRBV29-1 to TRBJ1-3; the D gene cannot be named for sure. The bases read TGCAGCGTTCTCCCCAAAGCTGGAAACACCATATATTTT. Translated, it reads CSVLPKAGNTIYF.